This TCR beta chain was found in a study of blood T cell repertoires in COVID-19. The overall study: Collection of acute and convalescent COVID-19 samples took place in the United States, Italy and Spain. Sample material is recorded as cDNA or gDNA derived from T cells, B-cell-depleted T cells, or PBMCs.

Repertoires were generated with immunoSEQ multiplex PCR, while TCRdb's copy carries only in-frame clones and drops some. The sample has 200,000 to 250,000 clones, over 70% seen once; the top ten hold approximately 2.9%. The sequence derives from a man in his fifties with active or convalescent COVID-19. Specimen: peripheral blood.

This chain's CDR3 is CASSPGLSTDTQYF. CDR3 DNA: TGTGCCAGCAGCCCAGGACTTAGCACAGATACGCAGTATTTT. The chain employs TRBV3-1 (or the pseudogene TRBV3-2) and TRBJ2-3, with D possibly TRBD2 on 5 matching bases. Trimming removed 4 bases from V and 0 bases from J, with 8 bases in between. Looked up from germline, CDR1 is LGHDT and CDR2 is YNNKEL (reference sequence). This CDR3 region has 14 residues.